The rows below give T cell receptor beta chains drawn from one sample of a study of blood T cell repertoires in COVID-19. Assay used: immunoSEQ multiplex PCR; TCRdb lists only in-frame clones, some missing. The sample has about 43,000 clones, 87% seen once. Sequenced material: peripheral blood. Source of these receptors: a man between 60 and 70 years old with active COVID-19. Each CDR3 is given with its conserved first and last residue. A D gene is named only where the DNA matches it firmly. Some rows mark clone size as missing; the rest say once, few, many or name a class of expanded clone.

clone_size j_call d_call v_call cdr3_nt cdr3_aa
- TRBJ2-7 - TRBV5-1 TGCGCCAGCAGCGCCGCCGGGAGCTCCTACGAGCAGTACTTC CASSAAGSSYEQYF
- TRBJ2-7 TRBD2 TRBV10-3 TGTGCCATCAGTGAGTCCGGGACTAGCGGGCTATCCTCCTACGAGCAGTACTTC CAISESGTSGLSSYEQYF
- TRBJ2-1 - TRBV11-2 TGTGCCAGCAGCTTATATGATGAGCAGTTCTTC CASSLYDEQFF
once TRBJ1-1 - TRBV4-3 TGCGCCAGCAGACGGACAGCCAACACTGAAGCTTTCTTT CASRRTANTEAFF
once TRBJ2-5 TRBD2 TRBV3-1/TRBV3-2 TGTGCCAGCAGCCAAGGCCCAGGACAGCGGGAGTTTCGTTCGGAGACCCAGTACTTC CASSQGPGQREFRSETQYF
- TRBJ2-2 - TRBV19 TGTGCCACTCGCCAAGGGGCTTACACCGGGGAGCTGTTTTTT CATRQGAYTGELFF
- TRBJ2-4 TRBD1 TRBV5-1 TGCGCCAGCAGCTTGGGCGTGACAGGGGTCGGAAACATTCAGTACTTC CASSLGVTGVGNIQYF
- TRBJ2-7 - TRBV19 TGTGCCAGTAGTTCCTTACAGCCCGGCTACGAGCAGTACTTC CASSSLQPGYEQYF
- TRBJ1-2 TRBD1 TRBV4-1 TGCGCCAGCAGCCAAGCTGATGCCACCGGGACAGGAGGTTATGGCTACACCTTC CASSQADATGTGGYGYTF
- TRBJ1-4 - TRBV3-1/TRBV3-2 TGTGCCAGCAGCCATGGGGAGAGGGAAAAACTGTTTTTT CASSHGEREKLFF
- TRBJ2-2 - TRBV5-1 TGCGCCAGCAGCTCCGAGGGGGGGAGGACCGGGGAGCTGTTTTTT CASSSEGGRTGELFF
- TRBJ1-1 TRBD1 TRBV28 TGTGCCAGCAAAGGGGGACAGGTCGTTTCCACTGAAGCTTTCTTT CASKGGQVVSTEAFF
- TRBJ1-2 - TRBV7-2 TGTGCCAGCAGCTTAGCAGGGGATGAAGGCTACACCTTC CASSLAGDEGYTF
- TRBJ1-5 - TRBV6-5 TGTGCCAGCAAGGCGGCAGTGCTACTCAATCAGCCCCAGCATTTT CASKAAVLLNQPQHF
- TRBJ2-1 TRBD2 TRBV18 TGTGCCAGCTCACTCGGGACTAGCGAGCAGTTCTTC CASSLGTSEQFF
- TRBJ2-7 - TRBV15 TGTGCCACCAGCAGACCGGACAGCAGCTCCTACGAGCAGTACTTC CATSRPDSSSYEQYF
- TRBJ2-5 TRBD2 TRBV3-1/TRBV3-2 TGTGCCAGCAGCCGTGAGGGAGGGTTTGAGACCCAGTACTTC CASSREGGFETQYF
once TRBJ2-1 TRBD2 TRBV18 TGTGCCAGCTCACCAATAGTGACTAGCGGGGGCTACAATGAGCAGTTCTTC CASSPIVTSGGYNEQFF
- TRBJ1-2 - TRBV6-6 TGTGCCAGTGCACAGTCTGAAAACTATGGCTACACCTTC CASAQSENYGYTF
- TRBJ2-3 TRBD2 TRBV19 TGTGCCAGTAGTACGGGACTAGCGGCCACAGATACGCAGTATTTT CASSTGLAATDTQYF
- TRBJ1-2 - TRBV15 TGTGCCACCAGCAGAGACACCTTTCAGGGCGAAGGCTACACCTTC CATSRDTFQGEGYTF
- TRBJ2-1 - TRBV5-1 TGCGCCAGCAGCTTAGCGGCAGCCAATGAGCAGTTCTTC CASSLAAANEQFF
few TRBJ2-3 TRBD2 TRBV7-2 TGTGCCAGCAGCTTAGTTCGCGGGACTAGCAGAGATACGCAGTATTTT CASSLVRGTSRDTQYF
- TRBJ1-6 - TRBV5-6 TGTGCCAGCAGCTTGGGTGCGGGGGCTCTTAATTCACCCCTCCACTTT CASSLGAGALNSPLHF
- TRBJ2-3 TRBD1 TRBV7-2 TGTGCCAGCAGCAGACAAACAGGGGTGGTTGCAGATACGCAGTATTTT CASSRQTGVVADTQYF
- TRBJ1-1 - TRBV5-4 TGTGCCAGCATGGGAAGGGGTCCAGGCGCTGAAGCTTTCTTT CASMGRGPGAEAFF
- TRBJ1-2 - TRBV28 TGTGCCAGCAGTTCCCAGGGGCTACACTTCTATGGCTACACCTTC CASSSQGLHFYGYTF
once TRBJ2-1 - TRBV6-5 TGTGCCAGCAGTTATCAGGGAAGCAGCAGCAATGAGCAGTTCTTC CASSYQGSSSNEQFF
- TRBJ2-6 - TRBV25-1 TGTGCCAGCAGCCACTCTGGGGCCAACGTCCTGACTTTC CASSHSGANVLTF
- TRBJ2-7 - TRBV12-3/TRBV12-4 TGTGCCAGCAGTTCAGTCCACGAGCAGTACTTC CASSSVHEQYF
- TRBJ2-1 - TRBV9 TGTGCCAGCAGCCCAGGTTTCTCTTACAATGAGCAGTTCTTC CASSPGFSYNEQFF
once TRBJ2-1 TRBD1 TRBV18 TGTGCCAGCTCAGGTGGGACAGGGGCCTACAATGAGCAGTTCTTC CASSGGTGAYNEQFF
- TRBJ2-3 TRBD2 TRBV28 TGTGCCAGCAGTTTCCAGGCGGGGGGGGCAGATACGCAGTATTTT CASSFQAGGADTQYF
- TRBJ2-2 - TRBV7-8 TGTGCCAGCAGCTTGGAGACCGTTACCCGGGAGCTGTTTTTT CASSLETVTRELFF
- TRBJ2-7 - TRBV19 TGTGCCAGTAGTCAACAGGGTTCTAAAGAGCAGTACTTC CASSQQGSKEQYF
- TRBJ2-2 TRBD2 TRBV9 TGTGCCAGCAGCGTCGCGGGGGGGCCGGGCACCGGGGAGCTGTTTTTT CASSVAGGPGTGELFF
- TRBJ2-1 TRBD2 TRBV25-1 TGTGCCAGCCGCGGTGCGGGAGGGCCGTTGTACAATGAGCAGTTCTTC CASRGAGGPLYNEQFF
- TRBJ2-1 - TRBV11-1 TGTGCCAGCAGCCGTGTGGGGGGCTCCTACAATGAGCAGTTCTTC CASSRVGGSYNEQFF
- TRBJ2-1 TRBD2 TRBV7-3 TGTGCCAGCAGCATTCTTCCGGGACAGGGGGGGACTAGCGGGAGGGCCAACAATGAGCAGTTCTTC CASSILPGQGGTSGRANNEQFF
- TRBJ2-3 - TRBV4-3 TGCGCCAGCAGCACCCACCCGGGACTAAGGGGGGATACGCAGTATTTT CASSTHPGLRGDTQYF
- TRBJ2-3 TRBD2 TRBV4-1 TGCGCCAGCAGCCAAGGGGGACTAGTAGCAGATACGCAGTATTTT CASSQGGLVADTQYF
- TRBJ1-3 TRBD1 TRBV5-1 TGCGCCAGCAGCCCGGACAGGGTGGACACCATATATTTT CASSPDRVDTIYF
few TRBJ2-7 TRBD2 TRBV5-4 TGTGCCAGCAGGGCCGGGACTAGCGAACCCTACGAGCAGTACTTC CASRAGTSEPYEQYF
few TRBJ2-3 - TRBV2 TGTGCCGCGGGGCGCCTAGCTGCCGATACGCAGTATTTT CAAGRLAADTQYF
once TRBJ1-3 - TRBV11-2 TGTGCCAGCAGCTTAGATAAGGGGCCTGGAAACACCATATATTTT CASSLDKGPGNTIYF
- TRBJ2-7 - TRBV27 TGTGCCAGCAGTACCGGGGGATTCTCCTACGAGCAGTACTTC CASSTGGFSYEQYF
- TRBJ1-5 - TRBV7-8 TGTGCCAGCAGCTCTGCGGGGGGCAATCAGCCCCAGCATTTT CASSSAGGNQPQHF
- TRBJ1-2 - TRBV7-2 TGTGCCAGCAGCTCCCGACAGAGTAACTATGGCTACACCTTC CASSSRQSNYGYTF
- TRBJ2-6 - TRBV6-4 TGTGCCAGCAGCTACGAAGGAGAGTCTGGGGCCAACGTCCTGACTTTC CASSYEGESGANVLTF
- TRBJ2-5 TRBD1 TRBV5-4 TGTGCCAGCAGCCCAACTACAGGGGGTGGTGAGACCCAGTACTTC CASSPTTGGGETQYF
- TRBJ1-6 TRBD1 TRBV5-1 TGCGCCAGCAGCTTGAGGGGGAGAGACAGGGGCGGTTCACCCCTCCACTTT CASSLRGRDRGGSPLHF
- TRBJ2-7 - TRBV4-1 TGCGCCAGCAGCCAAGATCCGCAGGGGGGTGTATACGAGCAGTACTTC CASSQDPQGGVYEQYF
- TRBJ1-1 - TRBV29-1 TGCAGCGTTGTCAAACGGGGGAAAACTGAAGCTTTCTTT CSVVKRGKTEAFF
- TRBJ2-1 TRBD1 TRBV6-5 TGTGCCAGCAGTACGCGGGACAGGGTAGGGGATGAGCAGTTCTTC CASSTRDRVGDEQFF
- TRBJ1-1 - TRBV11-3 TGTGCCAGCAGCTTAGGAGGATTGAACACTGAAGCTTTCTTT CASSLGGLNTEAFF
- TRBJ1-5 - TRBV6-6 TGTGCCAGCAGTTACTCGGAGAGCCAGCCCCAGCATTTT CASSYSESQPQHF
- TRBJ1-1 TRBD1 TRBV19 TGTGCCAGTAGTATTCTCCCCGGGACAGGAGGTGCCGGTGAAGCTTTCTTT CASSILPGTGGAGEAFF
- TRBJ1-6 - TRBV5-6 TGTGCCAGCAACTCGCGGGGCTTTAATTCACCCCTCCACTTT CASNSRGFNSPLHF
- TRBJ1-6 TRBD1 TRBV9 TGTGCCAGCAGCGAGACCGGGACAGAGAATTCACCCCTCCACTTT CASSETGTENSPLHF